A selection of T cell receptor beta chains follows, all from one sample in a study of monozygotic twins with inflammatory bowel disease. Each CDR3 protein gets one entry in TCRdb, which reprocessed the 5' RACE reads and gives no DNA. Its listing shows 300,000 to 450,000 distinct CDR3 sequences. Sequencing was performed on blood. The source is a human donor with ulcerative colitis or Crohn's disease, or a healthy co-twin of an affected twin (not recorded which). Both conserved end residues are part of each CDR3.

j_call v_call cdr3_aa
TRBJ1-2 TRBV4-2 CASSRGTLRGYTF
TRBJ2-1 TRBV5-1 CASSLVDSTNEQFF
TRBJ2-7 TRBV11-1 CASSAFTAQGGSSYEQYF
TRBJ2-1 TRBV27 CASSLRSGVIEQFF
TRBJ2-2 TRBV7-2 CASSLQGNGELFF
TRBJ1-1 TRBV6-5 CASSYSRQGNTEAFF
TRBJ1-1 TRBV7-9 CASSPSDRVFTEAFF
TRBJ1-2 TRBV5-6 CASSLGQGRNGYTF
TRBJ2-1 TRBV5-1 CASIKAGSSYNEQFF
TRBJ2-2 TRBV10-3 CAIKRTGGTGELFF
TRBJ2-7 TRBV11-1 CASSFIGTVGSYEQYF
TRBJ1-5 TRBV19 CASSIVSRIDQPQHF
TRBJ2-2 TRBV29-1 CSVGTDYTGELFF
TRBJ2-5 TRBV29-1 CSVETLAGGQETQYF
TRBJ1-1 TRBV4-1 CASSQEQANTEAFF
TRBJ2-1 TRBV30 CAWMRNLNNEQFF
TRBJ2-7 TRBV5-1 CASSLEDSFYEQYF
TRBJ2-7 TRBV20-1 CSARKIAGGGYEQYF
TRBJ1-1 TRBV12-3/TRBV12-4 CASRGAGAGMNTEAFF
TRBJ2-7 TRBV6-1 CASSKGPYEQYF
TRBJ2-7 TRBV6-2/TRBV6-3 CASSYRTGLSYEQYF
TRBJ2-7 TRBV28 CASSTGASYEQYF
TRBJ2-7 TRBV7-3 CASSAPGLAGGSINEQYF
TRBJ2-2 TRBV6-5 CASSLSRSGELFF
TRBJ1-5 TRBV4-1 CASSQWVTQPQHF
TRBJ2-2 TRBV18 CASSPRRGDTAELFF
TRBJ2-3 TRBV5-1 CASSQTGADTQYF
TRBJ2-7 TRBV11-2 CASRGYKEQGDLSYEQYF
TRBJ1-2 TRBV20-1 CSARAGGYGYTF
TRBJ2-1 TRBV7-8 CASSLELANEQFF
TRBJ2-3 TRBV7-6 CASSLSRGSDTQYF
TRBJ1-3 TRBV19 CASSIRTGAFSGNTIYF
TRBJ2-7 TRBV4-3 CASSQDGGVAYEQYF
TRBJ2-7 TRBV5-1 CASSSTGMGTYEQYF
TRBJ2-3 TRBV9 CASSPTGAGITDTQYF
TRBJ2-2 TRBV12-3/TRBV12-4 CASSLWGGGDTGELFF
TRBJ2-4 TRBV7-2 CASSLGTGQTKNIQYF
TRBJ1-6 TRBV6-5 CASSYSIGGANSPLHF
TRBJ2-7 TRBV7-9 CASSDPDRNYEQYF
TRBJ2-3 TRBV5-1 CASSLAGLAGAASTDTQYF
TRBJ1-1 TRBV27 CASSYDLNTEAFF